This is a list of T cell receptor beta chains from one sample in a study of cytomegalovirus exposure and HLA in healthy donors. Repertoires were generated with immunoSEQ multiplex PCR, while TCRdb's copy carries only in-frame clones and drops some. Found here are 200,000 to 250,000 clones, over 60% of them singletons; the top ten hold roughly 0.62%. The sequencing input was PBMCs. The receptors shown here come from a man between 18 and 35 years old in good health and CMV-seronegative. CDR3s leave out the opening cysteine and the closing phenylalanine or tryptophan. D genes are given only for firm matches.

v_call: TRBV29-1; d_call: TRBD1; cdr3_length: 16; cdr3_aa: SVDIGQGLKPPRYEQY
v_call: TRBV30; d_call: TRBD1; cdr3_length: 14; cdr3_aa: AWSVGPGTANTEAF
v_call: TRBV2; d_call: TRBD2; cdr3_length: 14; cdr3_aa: ASSNNPSGRGGEQF
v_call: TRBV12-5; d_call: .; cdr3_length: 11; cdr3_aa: ASGLVPSGEAF
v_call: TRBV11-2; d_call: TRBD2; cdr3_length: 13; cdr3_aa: ASSFLAGGSNEQF
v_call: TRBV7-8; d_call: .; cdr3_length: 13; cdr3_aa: ASSLGLAFSYEQY
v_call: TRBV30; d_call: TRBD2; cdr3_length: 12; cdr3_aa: AWSVTSGFHTQY
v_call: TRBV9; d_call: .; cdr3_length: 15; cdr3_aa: ASSVAAAGASGNTIY
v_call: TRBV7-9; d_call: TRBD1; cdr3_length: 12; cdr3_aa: ASSPQGTAAEAF
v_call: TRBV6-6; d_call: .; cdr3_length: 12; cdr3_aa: ASSYAQGGGELF
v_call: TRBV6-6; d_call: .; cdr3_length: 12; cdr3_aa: ASSRDLAEETQY
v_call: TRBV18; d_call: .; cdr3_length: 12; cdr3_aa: ASSPRRGDTEAF
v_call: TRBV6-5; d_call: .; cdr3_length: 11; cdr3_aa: ASRPGSRQPQH
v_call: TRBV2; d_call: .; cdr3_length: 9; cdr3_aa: ATRQIETQY
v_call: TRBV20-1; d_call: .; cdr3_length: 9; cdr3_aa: SASREGEQF
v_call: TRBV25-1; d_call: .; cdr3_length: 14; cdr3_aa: ASSAADSTHSYEQY
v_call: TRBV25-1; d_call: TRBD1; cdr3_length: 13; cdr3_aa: ASSDLDRGNTEAF
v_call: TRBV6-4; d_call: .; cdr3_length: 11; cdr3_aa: ASSDQARGGYT
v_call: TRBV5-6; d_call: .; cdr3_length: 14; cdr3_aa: ASSDGAPDMNTEAF
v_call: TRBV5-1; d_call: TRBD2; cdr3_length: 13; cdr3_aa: ASSLGLAGKDTQY
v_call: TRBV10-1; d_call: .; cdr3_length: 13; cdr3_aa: ASSAEGLGKNIQY
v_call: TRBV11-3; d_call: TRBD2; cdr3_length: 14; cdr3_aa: ASSLQRGGLVAEQF
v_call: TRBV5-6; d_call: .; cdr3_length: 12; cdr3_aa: ASSLQGRYYGYT
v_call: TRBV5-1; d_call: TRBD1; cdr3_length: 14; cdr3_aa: ASSLWGTGGSYEQY
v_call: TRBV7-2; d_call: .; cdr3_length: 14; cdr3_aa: ASSLTGTLSPYEQY
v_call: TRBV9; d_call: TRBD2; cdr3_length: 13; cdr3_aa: ASSVGGAGAYEQY
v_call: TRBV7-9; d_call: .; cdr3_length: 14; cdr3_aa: SSSLSLGTHSYEQY
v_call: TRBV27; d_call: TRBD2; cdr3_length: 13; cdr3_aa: ASKTSAGAPDTQY
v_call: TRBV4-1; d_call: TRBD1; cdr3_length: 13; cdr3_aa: ASTPGQGAVNEQF
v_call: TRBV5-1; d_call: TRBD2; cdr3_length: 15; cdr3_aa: ASSFSGTMAGANVLT
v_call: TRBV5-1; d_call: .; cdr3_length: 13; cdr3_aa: ASSLLGPREDTQY
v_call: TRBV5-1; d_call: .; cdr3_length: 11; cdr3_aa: ASTTVESAEAF
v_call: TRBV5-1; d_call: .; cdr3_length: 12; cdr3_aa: ASSFIGEDYGYT
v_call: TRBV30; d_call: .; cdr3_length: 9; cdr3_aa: ASGTTDTQY
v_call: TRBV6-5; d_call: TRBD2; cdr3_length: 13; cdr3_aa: ASSYNGRSTDTQY
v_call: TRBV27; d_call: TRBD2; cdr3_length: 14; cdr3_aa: ASSLLSGREADTQY
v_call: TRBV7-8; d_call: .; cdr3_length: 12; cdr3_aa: ASSRRAGNTEAF
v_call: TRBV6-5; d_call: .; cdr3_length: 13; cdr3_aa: ASSYGGARGTEAF
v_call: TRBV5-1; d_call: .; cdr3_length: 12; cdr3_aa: ASSLGGRDEKLF
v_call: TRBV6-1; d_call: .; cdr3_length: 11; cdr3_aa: ASSLTGTYEQY
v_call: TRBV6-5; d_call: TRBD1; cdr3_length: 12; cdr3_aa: ASTDGQDSYEQY
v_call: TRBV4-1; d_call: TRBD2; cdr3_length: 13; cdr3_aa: ASSSRLATGDEQF
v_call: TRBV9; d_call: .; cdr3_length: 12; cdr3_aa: ASSVGEPQSPLH
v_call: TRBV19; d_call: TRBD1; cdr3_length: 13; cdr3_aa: ASSMKTGSSYEQY